This T cell receptor (beta chain) emerged from a study of tumor-infiltrating lymphocytes in primary liver carcinoma (TCRdb year 2017). At the level of the whole study: Of the five patients, three men and two women aged 30 to 69 years, four had hepatocellular carcinoma and one had combined HCC and intrahepatic cholangiocarcinoma. Tumors of the five patients were stage T1-T3 N0M0 with maximum diameters of 4.2 to 10 cm. Each sample produced roughly 3.65 to 8 million productive TCRbeta reads, and read depth showed no significant difference between tissue types. For each liver tumor, the study sampled five regions along with adjacent normal tissue and blood, and applied TCRbeta repertoire sequencing, expression microarrays and whole-exome sequencing. A total of some 35 specimens from 5 patients went through TCRbeta repertoire sequencing, namely 25 tumor regions, 5 adjacent noncancerous liver tissues and 5 peripheral blood samples. The roughly 24 tumor region samples were profiled with Agilent mRNA microarrays so that TCRbeta repertoire diversity could be related to the local molecular phenotype. Repertoires from technical replicates were highly reproducible, with mean shared-clone rates roughly 0.87 and correlation coefficients above 0.98.

A constant-region primer and ProtoScript II reverse transcriptase were used to reverse-transcribe TCRbeta-specific cDNA from about 530 ng total RNA. The TCRbeta libraries were prepared through three rounds of nested multiplex PCR following a slightly modified ARM-PCR procedure. Each of the first two PCR rounds ran for 9 to 11 cycles using multiplex TRBV1-TRBV30 forward primers together with a Cbeta reverse primer. Sample barcodes and Illumina adapters were added in a final 25-cycle PCR using Deep VentR polymerase. Before sequencing, amplicons of 200-500 bp were purified from gel using a QIAquick gel extraction kit. The TCRbeta amplicons were sequenced with 250-bp paired-end reads on an Illumina HiSeq 2500. On the authors' methods: To recover full CDR3 sequences, reads were quality-trimmed using Trimmomatic v0.33 and paired reads were then merged using FLASH v1.2.11. V, D and J germline segments were assigned to the rearranged TCRbeta sequences by MiGEC v1.2.1b. Clonotype statistics, along with Shannon-Wiener diversity indices, were calculated using VDJtools v1.0.0. To reduce sampling bias, subsequent analyses other than the diversity analysis used only the 250 most abundant clonotypes in each sample. TCRdb reran the public reads through fastp at Q25 and MiXCR, keeping productive beta chains. Rows merge per CDR3 protein into single entries with the most common DNA and genes. None of the V and J calls come from the authors' own analysis; TCRdb made them. For this sample the table gives roughly 25,000 distinct CDR3 sequences, of which 60% to 85% were detected only once. In total, the top ten clones hold 45% to 50% of the sample.

CDR1 and CDR2 are read off the germline V gene as SQVTM and ANQGSEA. Inclusive of the bounding cysteine and phenylalanine, the CDR3 is 12 residues long. CDR3 DNA only is kept here, 36 bases in frame from base 1. Broad study findings and their caveats: Only the TCR beta chain was sequenced, which likely underestimates true repertoire diversity because unpaired alpha chains were not captured. A significantly larger repertoire fraction was made up by the top 250 clones in tumors than in blood (p = 0.039). Repertoire overlap was higher between tumor regions (mean roughly 35%) than tumor-adjacent (approximately 17%) or tumor-blood (14%) pairs, consistent with antigen-driven expansion. Only about 8-24% of top clones were present in all five regions of a tumor, suggesting spatial heterogeneity of tumor-infiltrating T cells. Since the samples were bulk and unsorted, there was no way to compare CD4+ and CD8+ T cell repertoires. Only 4 or 5 patients were included in the study, and the authors note that the findings should be validated in a larger study.

In the case of this clonotype: Its antigen target is currently unknown. Germline is not matched at one junction end, which may reflect a read error.

Without any cell sorting, total RNA and DNA were co-extracted from roughly 18-30 mg of bulk tissue using the AllPrep DNA/RNA mini kit. Between November 2015 and 2016, roughly five patients in China with histopathologically diagnosed primary liver carcinoma had surgical resection. Patients had chronic HBV infection and were treatment-naive at sampling. Each tumor was sampled at five spatially separated regions: the tumor centre plus the superior, inferior, left-lateral and right-lateral poles. According to histology, viable tumor cells made up more than 75% of every tumor sample. Pieces of fresh tumor and adjacent tissue were cut in half, with one half kept in RNAlater at -80 degrees C and the other half sent for histology.

The sequencing sample was made of liver tumor tissue from sampling region 3. The cell subset or site label here, explained by the study, means: tumor region T3, left-lateral pole. The chain is assembled from TRBV29-1 and TRBJ2-7; the D gene could be either TRBD1 or TRBD2, each agreeing at 5 bases. The TCR sequence derives from a man aged 40-49 years with primary liver carcinoma and hepatitis B virus infection. The DNA sequence is TGCAGCGCACGGGACGACACGATTGAGCAATACTTC. This codes for CSARDDTIEQYF.